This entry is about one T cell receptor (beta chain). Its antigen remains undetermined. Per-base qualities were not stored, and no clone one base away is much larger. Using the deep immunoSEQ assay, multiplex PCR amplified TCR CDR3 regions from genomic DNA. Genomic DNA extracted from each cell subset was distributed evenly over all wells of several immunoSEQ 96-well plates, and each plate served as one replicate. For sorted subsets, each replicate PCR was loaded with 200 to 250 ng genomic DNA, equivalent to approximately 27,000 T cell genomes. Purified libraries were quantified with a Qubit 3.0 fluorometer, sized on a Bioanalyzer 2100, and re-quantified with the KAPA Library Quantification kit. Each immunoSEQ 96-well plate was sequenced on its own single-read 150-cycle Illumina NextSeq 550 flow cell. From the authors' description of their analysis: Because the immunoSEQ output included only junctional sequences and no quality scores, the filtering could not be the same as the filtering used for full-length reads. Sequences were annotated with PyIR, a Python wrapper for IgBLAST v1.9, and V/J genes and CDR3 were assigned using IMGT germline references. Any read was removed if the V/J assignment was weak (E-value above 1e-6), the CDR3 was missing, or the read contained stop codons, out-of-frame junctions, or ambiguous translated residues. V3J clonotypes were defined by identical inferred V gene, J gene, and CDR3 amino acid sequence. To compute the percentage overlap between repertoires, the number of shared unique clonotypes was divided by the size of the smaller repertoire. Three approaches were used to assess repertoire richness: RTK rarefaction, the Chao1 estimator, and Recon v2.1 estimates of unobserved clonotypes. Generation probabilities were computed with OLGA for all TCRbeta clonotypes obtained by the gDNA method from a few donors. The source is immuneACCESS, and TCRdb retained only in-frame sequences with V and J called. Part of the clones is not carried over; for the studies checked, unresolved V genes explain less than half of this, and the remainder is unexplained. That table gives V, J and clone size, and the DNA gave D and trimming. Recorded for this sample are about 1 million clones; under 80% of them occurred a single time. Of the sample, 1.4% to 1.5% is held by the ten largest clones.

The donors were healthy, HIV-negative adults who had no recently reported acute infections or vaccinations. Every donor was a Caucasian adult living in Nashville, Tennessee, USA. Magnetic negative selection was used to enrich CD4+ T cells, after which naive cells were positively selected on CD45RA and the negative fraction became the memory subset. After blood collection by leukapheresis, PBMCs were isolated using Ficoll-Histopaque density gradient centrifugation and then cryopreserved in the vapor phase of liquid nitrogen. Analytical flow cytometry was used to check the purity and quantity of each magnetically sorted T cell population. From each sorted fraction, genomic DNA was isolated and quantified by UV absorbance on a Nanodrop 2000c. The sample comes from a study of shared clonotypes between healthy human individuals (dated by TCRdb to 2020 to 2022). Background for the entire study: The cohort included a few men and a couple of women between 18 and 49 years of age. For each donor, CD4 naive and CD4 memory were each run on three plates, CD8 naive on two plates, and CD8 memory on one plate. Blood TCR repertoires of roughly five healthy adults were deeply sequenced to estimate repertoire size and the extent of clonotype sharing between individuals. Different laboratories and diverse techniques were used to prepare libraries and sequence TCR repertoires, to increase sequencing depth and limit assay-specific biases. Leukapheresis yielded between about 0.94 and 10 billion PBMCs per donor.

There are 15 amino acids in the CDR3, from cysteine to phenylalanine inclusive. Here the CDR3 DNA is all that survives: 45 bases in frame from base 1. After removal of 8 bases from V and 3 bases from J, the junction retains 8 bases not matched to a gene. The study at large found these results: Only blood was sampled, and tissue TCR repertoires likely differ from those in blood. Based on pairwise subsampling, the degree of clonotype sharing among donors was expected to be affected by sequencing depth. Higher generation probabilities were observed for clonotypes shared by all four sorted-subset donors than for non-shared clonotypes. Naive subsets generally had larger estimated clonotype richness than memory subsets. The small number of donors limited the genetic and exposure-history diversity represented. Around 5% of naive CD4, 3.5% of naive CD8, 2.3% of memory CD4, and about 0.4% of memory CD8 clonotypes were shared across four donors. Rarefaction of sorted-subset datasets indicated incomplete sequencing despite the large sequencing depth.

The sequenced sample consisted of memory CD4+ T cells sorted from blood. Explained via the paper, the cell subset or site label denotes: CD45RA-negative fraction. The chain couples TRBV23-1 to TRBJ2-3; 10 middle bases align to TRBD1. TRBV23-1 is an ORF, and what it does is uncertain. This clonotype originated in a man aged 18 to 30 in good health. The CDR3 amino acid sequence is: CASGPGQGTTDTQYF. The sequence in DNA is TGCGCCAGCGGCCCGGGACAGGGGACAACAGATACGCAGTATTTT.